This T cell receptor beta chain is drawn from a study of CD8+ T cells in alopecia areata. Indicated treatment: oral pan-JAK inhibitor, 5-10 mg twice daily. Reverse transcription of extracted RNA yielded cDNA, which provided the sequencing template. Some clones are missing from TCRdb's copy, which holds only in-frame ones; the method was immunoSEQ multiplex PCR. Of approximately 210,000 clones in the sample, 64% were seen once. The CDR3 loop spans 15 amino acids. Germline loops: CDR1 SGHTA, CDR2 FQGNSA. With 7 bases clipped from V and 4 bases from J, the junction kept 8 bases outside the gene matches. The genes are TRBV7-2 and TRBJ2-3; 10 bases line up with TRBD2. This receptor was identified in a human donor with alopecia areata. The sample here was CD4+ T cells sorted from blood, taken at week 4, from a patient treated with tofacitinib. As DNA, the CDR3 is TGTGCCAGCACCTCGCAAGCGGGGGGGCCAGATACGCAGTATTTT. It encodes CASTSQAGGPDTQYF.